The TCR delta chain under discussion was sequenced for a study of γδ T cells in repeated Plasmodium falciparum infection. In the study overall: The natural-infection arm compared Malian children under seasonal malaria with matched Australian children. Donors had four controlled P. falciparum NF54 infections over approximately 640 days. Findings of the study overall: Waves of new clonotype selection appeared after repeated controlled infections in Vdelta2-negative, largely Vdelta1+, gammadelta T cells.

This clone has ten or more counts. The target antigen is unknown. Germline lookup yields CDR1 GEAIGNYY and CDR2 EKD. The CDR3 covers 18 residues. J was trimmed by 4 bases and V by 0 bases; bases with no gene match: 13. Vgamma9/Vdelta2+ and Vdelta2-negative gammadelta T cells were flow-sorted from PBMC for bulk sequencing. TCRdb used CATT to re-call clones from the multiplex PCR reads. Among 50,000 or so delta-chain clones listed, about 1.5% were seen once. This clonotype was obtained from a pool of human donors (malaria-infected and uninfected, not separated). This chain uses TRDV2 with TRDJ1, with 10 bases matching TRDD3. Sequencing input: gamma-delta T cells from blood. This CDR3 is CACDTVGGTGGFFDKLIF. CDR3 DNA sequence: TGTGCCTGTGACACCGTAGGGGGAACTGGGGGATTCTTCGATAAACTCATCTTT.